Reported below is one TCR beta chain. This clone has just a few counts. It lacks a known antigen. Base qualities are not recorded, but no much larger clone differs from it by a single base. A single peripheral blood draw of about 116 mL on average was collected from each donor into heparinised tubes. A BD FACSAria II was used to sort naive, central memory, regulatory and stem cell-like memory CD4+ T cells with a panel that included CD45RO, CCR7, CD25, CD127, CD95 and CD27. A purity above 95% was achieved for all sorted populations. PBMCs were isolated right away by Lymphoprep density gradient centrifugation and were stained directly, without culture. So that batch effects would be minimized, each experiment stained and sorted samples in pairs, pairing one healthy donor with one patient. The entire isolated RNA was reverse transcribed using the High Capacity cDNA Reverse Transcription Kit, and thus expressed TCRB transcripts were sequenced. Naive, central memory and regulatory T cell samples underwent deep immunoSEQ sequencing, averaging around 3.7 million total reads per sample. After sorted cells were lysed in RLT buffer, RNA was extracted with DNase-treated RNeasy Micro or Mini kits, with the choice depending on cell number. To prevent cross-contamination, every cell subset was processed on its own, while patient and healthy donor samples were processed together. The immunoSEQ multiplex PCR was used to amplify TCRB sequences from cDNA, yielding 87-bp fragments that span the CDR3 region. Sequencing of the amplicons was performed on the Illumina HiSeq platform. The original methods were these. Synthetic template baselines were used to correct PCR bias computationally, reads within Hamming distance 2 were collapsed together, and singletons that could not be merged were discarded. Reads were aligned to IMGT to assign V, D and J genes, CDR3 length, and insertions or deletions at six rearrangement sites. Within each subset, clonotype counts were normalized to sorted cell number, and only after that were true diversity and Gini coefficients computed with the tcR R package. The overlap coefficient, calculated on TCRB nucleotide sequences, was used to quantify repertoire sharing. Drawn from immuneACCESS, this table holds only the in-frame rearrangements with V and J called that TCRdb kept. Clones are partly lost; checked studies trace under half to an unresolved V gene and leave the rest unexplained. From that table come the V and J calls and clone size; the DNA was used to work out D and trimming. For this sample there are hundreds of thousands of clones; less than 10% appear just once. The ten most abundant clones make up 0.44% of the sample.

This sample was taken from a study of beta chain features in type 1 diabetes (dated 2018 in TCRdb). With regard to the full study: Mean age, gender distribution, total cell number and subset yield did not differ between patients and healthy donors. A total of some 100,000,000 sorted cells were examined across all samples, and a strong correlation was observed between cell number per subset and RNA yield. The study compared TCRB repertoires of sorted circulating CD4+ T cell subsets between recently diagnosed type 1 diabetes patients and matched healthy donors. Whereas all 30 or so donors provided naive and central memory subsets, regulatory and stem cell-like memory subsets were isolated from just 8 patients and about 8 healthy donors. What the work shows at the level of the full study, not this receptor alone: In all four CD4+ subsets, TCRB CDR3 length was moderately but significantly shorter in type 1 diabetes patients. At VDJ recombination sites, type 1 diabetes patients had fewer insertions and more deleted nucleotides, which implies abnormalities in thymic rearrangement. PCR may preferentially amplify shorter templates, but because patient and control samples were amplified and corrected together, any resulting skew would affect both groups equally. The naive, central memory and regulatory TCRB repertoires appeared to resemble one another more closely among patients than among healthy donors. Because small numbers of individuals were included in the HLA sub-analyses, any influence of HLA type on TCRB rearrangement was left unresolved. Because cDNA was sequenced instead of genomic DNA, activated cells with high expression could be over-represented, although the groups did not differ in activation or CD3 levels.

CDR1 and CDR2 were assigned from the germline V gene (reference sequence) as SGHNT and YYREEE. Including cysteine and phenylalanine, the CDR3 has 17 amino acids. Of the read, only the CDR3 DNA is kept; its 51 bases are in frame from base 1. Here V drops 2 bases and J drops 3 bases, and the junction holds 4 bases not matched to any gene. Material for sequencing was central memory CD4+ T cells from blood. The sequence links TRBV5-4 to TRBJ2-1, with TRBD2 matching 14 junction bases. The receptor was derived from a woman between 18 and 29 years old in good health. The DNA sequence reads TGTGCCAGCAGCTTTAGGACTAGCGGGAGGAACTACAATGAGCAGTTCTTC. Its product reads: CASSFRTSGRNYNEQFF.